A single sample gave rise to the 13 T cell receptor beta chains below, sequenced in a study of a mutant IDH1 vaccine in newly diagnosed glioma. Assay: immunoSEQ multiplex PCR; the TCRdb copy retains only in-frame clones and omits some. The sample carries about 60,000 clones, 87% recorded once. These receptors' antigens are unknown. The time point: week 23, last vaccination. The vaccine gave 300 ug of a 20-mer mutant IDH1 peptide subcutaneously per dose. This material consisted of PBMCs, taken from a glioma patient whose treatment included an IDH1 peptide vaccine. These receptors all stem from a man aged 40-50 years with glioma.

The genes are TRBV7-2 and TRBJ2-2; D is perhaps TRBD1 or TRBD2 (5 bases each). This CDR3 is 15 amino acids long. The ends were cut back, 4 bases at V and 4 bases at J, with 13 bases in the middle. The germline V gene has CDR1 SGHTA and CDR2 FQGNSA. The CDR3 reads CASSSRRGATGELFF. The CDR3 nucleotides are TGTGCCAGCAGCTCCCGACGAGGGGCCACCGGGGAGCTGTTTTTT.

This CDR3 reads CASSLSGGTEEKLFF. CDR3 DNA sequence: TGCGCCAGCAGCTTGTCGGGAGGGACTGAAGAAAAACTGTTTTTT. The genes are TRBV5-1 and TRBJ1-4, with a weak D call TRBD1 (5 bases). In germline, CDR1 is SGHRS, CDR2 YFSETQ. The CDR3 length is 15 residues. The ends were cut back, 1 base at V and 8 bases at J, with 15 bases in the middle.

The V call is TRBV23-1, the J call TRBJ1-1; D gene uncertain. TRBV23-1 is reported as an ORF; its role is uncertain. This CDR3 comprises 14 residues. Deletions cut 7 bases from V and 1 base from J, with 13 bases between. The CDR3 nucleotides read TGCGCCAGCAAAGTCAATGTACCGAACACTGAAGCTTTCTTT. This codes for CASKVNVPNTEAFF.

With regard to this clone: At one boundary the junction diverges from the germline segment, which might be a read error. V and J are TRBV7-7 and TRBJ2-5; D not certain. Germline V gene data show CDR1 as SSHAT and CDR2 as FNYEAQ (reference sequence). The CDR3 totals 16 residues. CDR3 loop: CASSLGNPNSRETQYF. The CDR3 coding sequence is TGTGCTAGCAGCTTAGGAAATCCTAATTCCAGAGAGACCCAGTACTTC.

The J gene is TRBJ2-7, the V gene TRBV5-1, with 7 bases that match TRBD1. CDR3 size: 15 residues. Germline lookup yields CDR1 SGHRS and CDR2 YFSETQ. The V and J ends lost 4 bases and 1 base, in that order; junction bases with no gene match: 8. In DNA, the CDR3 is TGCGCCAGCAGCCTCGGGACAGCGCTATCCTACGAGCAGTACTTC. It translates to CASSLGTALSYEQYF.

This rearrangement joins TRBV13 to TRBJ2-3; 12 bases fit TRBD2. Germline V lookup: CDR1 PRHDT, CDR2 FYEKMQ (reference sequence). The CDR3 consists of 23 residues. Trimming removed 2 bases from V and 0 bases from J; junction bases left unmatched: 21. Here the CDR3 DNA reads TGTGCCAGCAGCTTACGGCTGGGGGGGTCTGGGACTAGCGGGCCAACTAGCACAGATACGCAGTATTTT. This translates into CASSLRLGGSGTSGPTSTDTQYF.

V is TRBV18 and J is TRBJ1-2, with D maybe TRBD1 (6 bases). CDR1 is KGHSH, CDR2 LQKENI, per germline. Trimming removed 1 base from V and 4 bases from J, with 13 bases in between. This CDR3 region has 15 residues. The CDR3 nucleotides are TGTGCCAGCTCACCACTACCCCAGGGGTCCTATGGCTACACCTTC. Protein: CASSPLPQGSYGYTF.

V is TRBV5-4 and J is TRBJ2-2, with D perhaps matching TRBD2 (5 bases). Germline V gives CDR1 SGHNT, CDR2 YYREEE (reference sequence). The CDR3 contains 13 residues. V was trimmed by 4 bases and J by 5 bases, leaving 9 bases between them. The CDR3 here is CASSQLGTGELFF. The CDR3 bases are TGTGCCAGCAGCCAACTAGGAACCGGGGAGCTGTTTTTT.

The chain uses TRBV14 and TRBJ2-7, with TRBD2 matching over 10 bases. The CDR3 has 16 amino acids. V lost 3 bases, J lost 4 bases, and 9 bases stayed unmatched. Germline values: CDR1 SGHDN, CDR2 FVKESK. The CDR3 loop is CASSHPPSGSPYEQYF. The CDR3 DNA reads TGTGCCAGCAGCCACCCCCCTAGCGGGAGTCCGTACGAGCAGTACTTC.

The rearrangement links TRBV6-5 to TRBJ1-4; 7 bases align to TRBD1. After removal of 5 bases from V and 8 bases from J, the junction contained 8 bases not matched to a gene. CDR3 size: 14 residues. Germline V gene data show CDR1 as MNHEY and CDR2 as SVGAGI. This CDR3 reads CASSPDRRHEKLFF. CDR3 bases: TGTGCCAGCAGTCCGGACAGGCGTCACGAAAAACTGTTTTTT.

V is TRBV4-2 and J is TRBJ2-7, with 15 bases identical to TRBD2. Germline CDR1 and CDR2: LGHNA and YNFKEQ. V lost 5 bases and J lost 10; bases outside the gene matches: 12. This CDR3 is 16 amino acids long. This chain's CDR3 is CASSSGLAGGPIRQYF. DNA of the CDR3: TGTGCCAGCAGCTCAGGACTAGCGGGAGGGCCAATTAGACAGTACTTC.

V and J are TRBV5-1 and TRBJ2-2, with 9 bases identical to TRBD2. Germline V gives CDR1 SGHRS, CDR2 YFSETQ. This CDR3 spans 15 amino acids. The ends lost 0 bases at V and 6 bases at J; junction bases unmatched: 3. The CDR3 nucleotides read TGCGCCAGCAGCTTGGGGTTAGCGGGAGCCGGGGAGCTGTTTTTT. This gives the protein CASSLGLAGAGELFF. Combining the CDR3 with reference TRBV5-1 and TRBJ2-2 gives the whole variable domain KAGVTQTPRYLIKTRGQQVTLSCSPISGHRSVSWYQQTPGQGLQFLFEYFSETQRNKGNFPGRFSGRQFSNSRSEMNVSTLELGDSALYLCASSLGLAGAGELFFGEGSRLTVL.

The sample holds one count of this clone. This chain uses TRBV27 with TRBJ2-7, with 9 bases lining up with TRBD1. Per the germline V gene, CDR1 is MNHEY and CDR2 is SMNVEV (reference sequence). Trimming took 6 bases from V and 2 from J; bases not matched to a gene: 11. This CDR3 contains 16 residues. The CDR3 nucleotides read TGTGCCAGCAGCCCGAGGGGGACAGGGTTGGCCTACGAGCAGTACTTC. Encoded protein: CASSPRGTGLAYEQYF.